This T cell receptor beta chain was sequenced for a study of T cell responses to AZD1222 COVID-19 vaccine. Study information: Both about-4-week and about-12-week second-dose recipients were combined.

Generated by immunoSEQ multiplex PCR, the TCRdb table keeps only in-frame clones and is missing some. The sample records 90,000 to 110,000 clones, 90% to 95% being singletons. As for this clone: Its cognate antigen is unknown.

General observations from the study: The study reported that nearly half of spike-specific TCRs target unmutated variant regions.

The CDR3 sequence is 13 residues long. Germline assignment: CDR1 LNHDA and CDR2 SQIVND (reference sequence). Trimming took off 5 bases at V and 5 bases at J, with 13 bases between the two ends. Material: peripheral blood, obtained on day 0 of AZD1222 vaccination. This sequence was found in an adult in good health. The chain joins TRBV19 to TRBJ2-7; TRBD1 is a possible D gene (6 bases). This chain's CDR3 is CASSRQGTNEQYF. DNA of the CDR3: TGTGCCAGTAGTCGGCAGGGGACCAACGAGCAGTACTTC.